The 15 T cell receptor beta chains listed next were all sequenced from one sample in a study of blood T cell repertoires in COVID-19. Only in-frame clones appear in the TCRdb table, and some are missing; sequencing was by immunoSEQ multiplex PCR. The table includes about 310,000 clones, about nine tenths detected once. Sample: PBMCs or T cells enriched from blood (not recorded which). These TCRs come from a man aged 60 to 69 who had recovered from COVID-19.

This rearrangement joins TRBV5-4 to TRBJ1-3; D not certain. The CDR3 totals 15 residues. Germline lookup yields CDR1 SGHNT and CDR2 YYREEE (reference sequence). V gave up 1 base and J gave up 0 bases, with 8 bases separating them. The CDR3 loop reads CASSLSRNSGNTIYF. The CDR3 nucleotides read TGTGCCAGCAGCTTGAGCAGGAACTCTGGAAACACCATATATTTT. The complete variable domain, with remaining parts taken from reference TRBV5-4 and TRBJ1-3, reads ETGVTQSPTHLIKTRGQQVTLRCSSQSGHNTVSWYQQALGQGPQFIFQYYREEENGRGNFPPRFSGLQFPNYSSELNVNALELDDSALYLCASSLSRNSGNTIYFGEGSWLTVV.

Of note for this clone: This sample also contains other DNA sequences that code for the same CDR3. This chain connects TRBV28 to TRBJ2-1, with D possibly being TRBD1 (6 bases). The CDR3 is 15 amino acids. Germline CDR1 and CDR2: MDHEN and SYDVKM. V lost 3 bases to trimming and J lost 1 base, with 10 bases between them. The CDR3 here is CASSFGQGSYNEQFF. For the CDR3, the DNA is TGTGCCAGCAGTTTTGGTCAGGGGTCCTACAATGAGCAGTTCTTC.

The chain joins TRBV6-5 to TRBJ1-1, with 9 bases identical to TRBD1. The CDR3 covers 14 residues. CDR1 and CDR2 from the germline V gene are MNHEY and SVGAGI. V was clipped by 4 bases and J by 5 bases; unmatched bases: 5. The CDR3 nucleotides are TGTGCCAGCAGTTCGGGACAGGGTTGGACTGAAGCTTTCTTT. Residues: CASSSGQGWTEAFF.

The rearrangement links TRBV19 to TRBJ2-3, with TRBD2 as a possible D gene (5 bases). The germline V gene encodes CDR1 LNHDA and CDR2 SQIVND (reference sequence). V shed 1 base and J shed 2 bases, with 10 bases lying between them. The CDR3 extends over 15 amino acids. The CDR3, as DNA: TGTGCCAGTAGTATAGTTCGGGGATCCACAGATACGCAGTATTTT. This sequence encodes CASSIVRGSTDTQYF. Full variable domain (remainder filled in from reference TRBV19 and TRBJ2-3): DGGITQSPKYLFRKEGQNVTLSCEQNLNHDAMYWYRQDPGQGLRLIYYSQIVNDFQKGDIAEGYSVSREKKESFPLTVTSAQKNPTAFYLCASSIVRGSTDTQYFGPGTRLTVL.

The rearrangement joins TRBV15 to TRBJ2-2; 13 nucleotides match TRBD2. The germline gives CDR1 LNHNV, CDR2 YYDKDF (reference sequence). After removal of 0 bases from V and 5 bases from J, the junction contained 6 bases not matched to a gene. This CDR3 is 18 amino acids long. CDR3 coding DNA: TGTGCCACCAGCAGAGATCGGACTAGCGGGAGTCTTACCGGGGAGCTGTTTTTT. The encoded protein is CATSRDRTSGSLTGELFF.

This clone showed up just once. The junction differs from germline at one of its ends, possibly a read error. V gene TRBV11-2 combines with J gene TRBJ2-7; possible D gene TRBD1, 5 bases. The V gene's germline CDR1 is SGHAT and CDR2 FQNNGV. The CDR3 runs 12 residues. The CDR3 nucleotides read TGTGCCAGCAGCTTAGTTCTTTCAGGGTTGCACTTC. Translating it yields CASSLVLSGLHF.

As DNA, the CDR3 is TGTGCCAGCAGTTACCGGGGTTCGGAGACCCAGTACTTC. Protein sequence: CASSYRGSETQYF. The J gene is TRBJ2-5, the V gene TRBV6-5, with D tentatively TRBD2 (5 bases). Trimming pared 2 bases from V and 5 bases from J, leaving 9 bases between. Germline lookup yields CDR1 MNHEY and CDR2 SVGAGI. The CDR3 loop spans 13 amino acids.

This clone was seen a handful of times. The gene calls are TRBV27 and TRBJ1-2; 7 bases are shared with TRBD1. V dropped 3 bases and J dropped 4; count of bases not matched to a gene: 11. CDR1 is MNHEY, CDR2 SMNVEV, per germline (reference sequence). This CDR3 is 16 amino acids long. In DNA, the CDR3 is TGTGCCAGCAGTTTTTCTTCGTTCAGGGGGTCCTATGGCTACACCTTC. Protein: CASSFSSFRGSYGYTF.

Written as DNA, the CDR3 is TGTGCCAGCAGAGATCCGGGACTACCTACCCACGAGCAGTACTTC. Amino acids: CASRDPGLPTHEQYF. The V gene is TRBV6-5, the J gene TRBJ2-7; 7 nucleotides line up with TRBD2. Germline trimming cut 6 bases from V and 5 bases from J; bases unmatched to any gene: 13. Per germline, CDR1 MNHEY and CDR2 SVGAGI. This CDR3 has 15 amino acids.

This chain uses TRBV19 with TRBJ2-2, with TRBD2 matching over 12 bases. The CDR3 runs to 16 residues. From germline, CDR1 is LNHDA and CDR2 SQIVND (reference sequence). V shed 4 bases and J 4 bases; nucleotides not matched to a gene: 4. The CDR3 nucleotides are TGTGCCAGTAGTAAGACTAGCGGGAGTATCACCGGGGAGCTGTTTTTT. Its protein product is CASSKTSGSITGELFF.

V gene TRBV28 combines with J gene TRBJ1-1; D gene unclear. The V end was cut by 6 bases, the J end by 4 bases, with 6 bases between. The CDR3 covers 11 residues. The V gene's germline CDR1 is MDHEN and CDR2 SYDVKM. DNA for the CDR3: TGTGCCAGCAGCTCCAGCACTGAAGCTTTCTTT. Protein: CASSSSTEAFF.

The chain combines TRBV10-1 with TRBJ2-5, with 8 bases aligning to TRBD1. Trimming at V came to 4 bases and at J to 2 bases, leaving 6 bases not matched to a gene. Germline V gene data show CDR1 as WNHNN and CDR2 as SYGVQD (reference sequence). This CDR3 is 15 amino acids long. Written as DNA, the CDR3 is TGCGCCAGCAGTGGGGGGACAGGATCGCAAGAGACCCAGTACTTC. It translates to CASSGGTGSQETQYF.

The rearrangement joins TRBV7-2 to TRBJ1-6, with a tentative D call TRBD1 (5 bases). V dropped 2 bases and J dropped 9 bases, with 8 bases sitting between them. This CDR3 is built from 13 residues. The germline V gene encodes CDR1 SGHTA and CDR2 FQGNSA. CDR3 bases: TGTGCCAGCAGCTTATACAGGCGTTCACCCCTCCACTTT. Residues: CASSLYRRSPLHF.

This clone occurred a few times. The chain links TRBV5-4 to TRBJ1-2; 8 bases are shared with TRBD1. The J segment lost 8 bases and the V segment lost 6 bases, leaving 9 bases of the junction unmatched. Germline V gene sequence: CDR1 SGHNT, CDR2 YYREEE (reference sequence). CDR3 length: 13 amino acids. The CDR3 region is CASTTDRARGYTF. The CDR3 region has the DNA TGTGCCAGCACCACGGACAGGGCCAGGGGCTACACCTTC.

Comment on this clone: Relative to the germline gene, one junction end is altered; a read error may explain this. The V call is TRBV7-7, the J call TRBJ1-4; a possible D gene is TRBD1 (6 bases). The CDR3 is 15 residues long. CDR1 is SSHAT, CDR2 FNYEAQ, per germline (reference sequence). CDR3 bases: TGTGCTAGCAGCTTGCAACAGGGTACTAATGAAAAACTGTTTTTT. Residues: CASSLQQGTNEKLFF.